The clone carrying this T cell receptor beta chain was counted only a few times. Its antigen is currently unknown. This sample was taken from a study of cytomegalovirus exposure and HLA in healthy donors. The overall study: The 95 to 150 validation repertoires and the roughly 700 first-cohort repertoires shared a platform, a later analysis reported. General study points: The listing of some 170 TCR beta chains classed them as cytomegalovirus-associated. Among TCR sequences, most were rare, though some public TCRs appeared in many donors.

Germline V gives CDR1 SGHDN, CDR2 FVKESK. The ends were cut back, 4 bases at V and 1 base at J, with 5 bases in the middle. The CDR3 is 13 residues long. The data were produced by immunoSEQ multiplex PCR, yet TCRdb's version contains in-frame clones alone and is incomplete. The sample includes roughly 200,000 clones, about 89% seen only once; the top ten take roughly 6.6%. The rearrangement uses TRBV14 and TRBJ1-3; D not resolved. This TCR was sampled from a man aged 30 to 39 in good health and CMV-seropositive. The sample comprised PBMCs. The CDR3 sequence is CASSLPSGNTIYF. The DNA for the CDR3 is TGTGCCAGCAGCCTCCCGTCTGGAAACACCATATATTTT.